The rows below give T cell receptor beta chains drawn from one sample of a study of tumor-infiltrating lymphocytes in primary liver carcinoma. Each CDR3 protein gets one entry after TCRdb re-called the multiplex PCR reads with MiXCR. Of 300,000 to 400,000 distinct CDR3 sequences in the sample, less than 65% are singletons; the top ten hold about 6.5%. Sequencing was done on a sample of peripheral blood. These receptors came from a man aged 35 to 55 with primary liver carcinoma and hepatitis B virus infection. Each CDR3 is given with its conserved first and last residue. A D gene is named only where the DNA matches it firmly. Some rows have no size entry. The others give once, few or many, or a class for an expanded clone.

D	V	size	J	DNA	CDR3
TRBD2	TRBV6-1	.	TRBJ2-7	TGTGCCAGCAGTCCACTAGCGGGAGTTATTGGTTATTCAGACTACGAGCAGTACTTC	CASSPLAGVIGYSDYEQYF
.	TRBV5-4	.	TRBJ2-7	TGTGCCAGCAGCGCACAGGGACCACCGGGAGAGGAGCAGTACTTC	CASSAQGPPGEEQYF
.	TRBV11-2	.	TRBJ2-3	TGTGCCAGCAGCCTAAGCAGATTTCTAAGCACAGATACGCGGCATTTT	CASSLSRFLSTDTRHF
.	TRBV11-2	many	TRBJ2-3	TGTGCCAGCAGGAGGAAGCGGGTTAGCACAGATACGCAGTATTTT	CASRRKRVSTDTQYF
.	TRBV6-6	many	TRBJ2-6	TGTGCCAGCACCCAGGGCTCTGGGGCCAACGTCCTGACTTTC	CASTQGSGANVLTF
TRBD1	TRBV6-6	.	TRBJ2-7	TGTGCGAGCAGTTACTGTGACAGGGGGTACGAGCAGTACTTC	CASSYCDRGYEQYF
TRBD2	TRBV29-1	many	TRBJ2-1	TGCAGCGTTAGTAGCGGGAGGGGCAATGAGCAGTTCTTC	CSVSSGRGNEQFF
TRBD2	TRBV14	.	TRBJ2-2	TGTGCCAGCAGCCATTCCGGGACTAGCGTTCATAAGGACACCGGGGAGCTGTTTTTT	CASSHSGTSVHKDTGELFF
.	TRBV24-1	.	TRBJ2-3	TGTGCCACCAGTGCGGCTGACGAAACTAGCACAGATACACAGTATTTT	CATSAADETSTDTQYF
.	TRBV4-1	.	TRBJ2-1	TGCGCCAGCAGCCAGGGCAGGGGCAATGAGCAGTTCTTC	CASSQGRGNEQFF
.	TRBV29-1	many	TRBJ2-1	TGCAGCGTTGGTCAGAGCGCCTACAATGAGCAGTTCTTC	CSVGQSAYNEQFF
.	TRBV12-3/TRBV12-4	many	TRBJ2-3	TGTGCCAGCAGTCTAAGGACAGCTAGCACAGATACGCAGTATTTT	CASSLRTASTDTQYF
.	TRBV6-1	.	TRBJ2-3	TGTGCCAGCAGTGAAAGGGGAAAGGGGGCAGATACGCAGTATTTT	CASSERGKGADTQYF
.	TRBV11-2	many	TRBJ2-7	TGTGCCAGCAGCTCGCTGAGGCAGGGGCCACCCTACGAGCAGTACTTC	CASSSLRQGPPYEQYF
.	TRBV5-4	.	TRBJ2-1	TGTGCCAGCAGCTTGAGGAGCGTTGGGGAGCCTAAGCAGTTCTTC	CASSLRSVGEPKQFF
.	TRBV4-1	many	TRBJ2-5	TGCGCCAGCAGCCAAGTTAACGACCAGTACTTC	CASSQVNDQYF
.	TRBV28	few	TRBJ1-5	TGTGCCAGCAGCTTTAAACCCGATCAGCCCCAGCATTTT	CASSFKPDQPQHF
.	TRBV11-2	.	TRBJ2-2	TGTGTCAGCAGCTCAGACCCTCTGACCGGGGGGCTGTTTTTT	CVSSSDPLTGGLFF
TRBD1	TRBV30	few	TRBJ2-1	TGTGCCTGGGAACCCCCCCGGACAGGCCGGGGTTTGCAGTTCTTC	CAWEPPRTGRGLQFF
TRBD1	TRBV7-9	.	TRBJ2-3	TGTGTCAGCAGCCAGGGGACAGAGATAGGAGATACGCAGTATTTT	CVSSQGTEIGDTQYF
.	TRBV16	.	TRBJ1-2	TGTGCCAGCTGCCAATCTTTTGGGGGTTTGGGCTACACCTTC	CASCQSFGGLGYTF